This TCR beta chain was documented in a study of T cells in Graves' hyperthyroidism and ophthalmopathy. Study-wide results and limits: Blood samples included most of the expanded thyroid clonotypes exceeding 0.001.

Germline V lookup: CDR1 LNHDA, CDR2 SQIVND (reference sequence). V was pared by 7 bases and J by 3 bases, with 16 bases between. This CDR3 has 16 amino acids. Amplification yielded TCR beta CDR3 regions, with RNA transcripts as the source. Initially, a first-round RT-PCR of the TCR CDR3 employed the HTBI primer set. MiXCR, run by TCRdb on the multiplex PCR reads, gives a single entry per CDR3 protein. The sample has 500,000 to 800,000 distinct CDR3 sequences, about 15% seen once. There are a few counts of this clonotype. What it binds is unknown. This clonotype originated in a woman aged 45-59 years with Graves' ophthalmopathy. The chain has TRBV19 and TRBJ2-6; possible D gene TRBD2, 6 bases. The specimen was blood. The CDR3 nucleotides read TGTGCCAGTACTCTGGGCAGGGACTTTGGGGCCAACGTCCTGACTTTC. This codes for CASTLGRDFGANVLTF. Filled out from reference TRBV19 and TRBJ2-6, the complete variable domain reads DGGITQSPKYLFRKEGQNVTLSCEQNLNHDAMYWYRQDPGQGLRLIYYSQIVNDFQKGDIAEGYSVSREKKESFPLTVTSAQKNPTAFYLCASTLGRDFGANVLTFGAGSRLTVL.